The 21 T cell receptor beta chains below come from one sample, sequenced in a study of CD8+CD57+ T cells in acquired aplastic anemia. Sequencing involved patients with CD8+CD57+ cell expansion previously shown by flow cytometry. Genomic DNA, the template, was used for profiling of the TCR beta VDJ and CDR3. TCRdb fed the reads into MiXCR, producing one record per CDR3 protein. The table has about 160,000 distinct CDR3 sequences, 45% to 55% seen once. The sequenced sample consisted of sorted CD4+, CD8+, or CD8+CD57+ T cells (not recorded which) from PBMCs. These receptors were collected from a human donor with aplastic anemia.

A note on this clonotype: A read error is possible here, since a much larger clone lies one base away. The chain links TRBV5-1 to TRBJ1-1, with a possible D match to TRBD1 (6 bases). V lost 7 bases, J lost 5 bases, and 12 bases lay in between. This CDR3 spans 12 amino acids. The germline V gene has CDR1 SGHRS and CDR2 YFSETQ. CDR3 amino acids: CASCGDRTEAFF. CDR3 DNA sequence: TGCGCCAGCTGCGGTGACAGGACTGAAGCTTTCTTT.

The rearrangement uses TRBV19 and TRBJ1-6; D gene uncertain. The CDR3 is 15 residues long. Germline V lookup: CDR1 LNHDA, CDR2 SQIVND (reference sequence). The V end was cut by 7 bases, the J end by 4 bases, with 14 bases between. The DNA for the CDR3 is TGTGCCAGTACCACCCAGGATGGGTATAATTCACCCCTCCACTTT. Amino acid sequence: CASTTQDGYNSPLHF.

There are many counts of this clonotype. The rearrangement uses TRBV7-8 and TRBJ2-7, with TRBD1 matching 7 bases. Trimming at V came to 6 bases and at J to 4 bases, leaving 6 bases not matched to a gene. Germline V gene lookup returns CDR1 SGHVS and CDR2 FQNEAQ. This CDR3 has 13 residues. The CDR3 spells CASSALTGYEQYF. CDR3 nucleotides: TGTGCCAGCAGTGCCCTGACAGGGTACGAGCAGTACTTC.

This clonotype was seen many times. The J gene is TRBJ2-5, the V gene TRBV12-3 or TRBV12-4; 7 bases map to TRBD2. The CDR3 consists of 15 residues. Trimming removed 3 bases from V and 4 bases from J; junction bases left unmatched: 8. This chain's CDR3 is CASSFPGGTGETQYF. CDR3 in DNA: TGTGCCAGCAGTTTCCCGGGGGGAACGGGAGAGACCCAGTACTTC.

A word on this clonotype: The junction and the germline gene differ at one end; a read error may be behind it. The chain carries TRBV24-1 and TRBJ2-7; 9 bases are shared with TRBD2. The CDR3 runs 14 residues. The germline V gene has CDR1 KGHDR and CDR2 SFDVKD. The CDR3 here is CASSEDSGSYEQYF. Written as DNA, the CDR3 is TGTGCCAGCAGTGAGGATAGCGGGAGCTACGAGCAGTACTTC.

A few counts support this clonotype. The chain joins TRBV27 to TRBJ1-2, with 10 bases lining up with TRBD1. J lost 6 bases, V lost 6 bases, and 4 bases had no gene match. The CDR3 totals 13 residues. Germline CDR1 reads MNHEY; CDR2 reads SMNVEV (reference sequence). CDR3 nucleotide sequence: TGTGCCAGCAGGGGGACAGGGGTCGATGGCTACACCTTC. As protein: CASRGTGVDGYTF.

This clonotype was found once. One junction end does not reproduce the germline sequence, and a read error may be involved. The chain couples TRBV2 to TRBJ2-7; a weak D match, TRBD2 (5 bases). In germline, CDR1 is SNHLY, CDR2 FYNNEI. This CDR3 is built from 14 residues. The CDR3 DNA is TGTGCCAGCAGCTCCCCCGGGAACGACTACGATCAGTACTTC. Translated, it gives CASSSPGNDYDQYF. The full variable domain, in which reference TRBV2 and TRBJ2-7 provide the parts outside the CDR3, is EPEVTQTPSHQVTQMGQEVILRCVPISNHLYFYWYRQILGQKVEFLVSFYNNEISEKSEIFDDQFSVERPDGSNFTLKIRSTKLEDSAMYFCASSSPGNDYDQYFGPGTRLTVT.

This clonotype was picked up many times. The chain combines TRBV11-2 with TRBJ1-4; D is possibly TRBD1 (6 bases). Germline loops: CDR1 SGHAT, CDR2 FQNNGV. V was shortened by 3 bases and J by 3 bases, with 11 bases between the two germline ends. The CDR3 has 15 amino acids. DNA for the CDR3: TGTGCCAGCAGCTTCCTCACAGGGCCTAATGAAAAACTGTTTTTT. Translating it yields CASSFLTGPNEKLFF.

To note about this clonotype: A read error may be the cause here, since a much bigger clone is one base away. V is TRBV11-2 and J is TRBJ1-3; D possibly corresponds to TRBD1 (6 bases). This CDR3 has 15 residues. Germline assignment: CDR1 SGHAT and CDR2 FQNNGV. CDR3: CASTDSYNSGDTIYF. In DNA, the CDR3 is TGTGCCAGCACGGACAGTTACAACTCTGGAGACACCATATATTTT.

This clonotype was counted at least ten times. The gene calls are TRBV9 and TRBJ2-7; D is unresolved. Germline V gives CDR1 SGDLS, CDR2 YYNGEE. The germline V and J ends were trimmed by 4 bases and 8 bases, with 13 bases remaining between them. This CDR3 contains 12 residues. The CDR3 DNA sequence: TGTGCCAGCAGCAATCCTTACGGACAGCAGTACTTC. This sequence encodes CASSNPYGQQYF.

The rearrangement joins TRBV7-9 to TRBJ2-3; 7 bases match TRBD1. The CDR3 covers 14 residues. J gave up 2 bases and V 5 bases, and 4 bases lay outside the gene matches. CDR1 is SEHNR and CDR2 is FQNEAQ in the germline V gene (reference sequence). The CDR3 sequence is CASSGDRTTDTQYF. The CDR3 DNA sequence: TGTGCCAGCAGCGGGGACAGAACCACAGATACGCAGTATTTT.

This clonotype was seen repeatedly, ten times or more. CDR3 protein: CASSGGASPDEQFF. The CDR3 DNA sequence: TGTGCCAGCAGCGGGGGGGCTAGTCCCGATGAGCAGTTCTTC. The rearrangement joins TRBV9 to TRBJ2-1, with D tentatively TRBD1 or TRBD2 (6 bases each). The CDR3 is 14 residues long. Germline values: CDR1 SGDLS, CDR2 YYNGEE. The germline V and J ends were trimmed by 3 bases and 8 bases, with 15 bases remaining between them.

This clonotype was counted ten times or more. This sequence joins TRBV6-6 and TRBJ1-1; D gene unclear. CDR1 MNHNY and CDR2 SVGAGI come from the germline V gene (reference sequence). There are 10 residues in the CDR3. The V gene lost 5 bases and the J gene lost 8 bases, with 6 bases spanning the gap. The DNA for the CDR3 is TGTGCCAGCAGTAAGCTAGAAGCTTTCTTT. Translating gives CASSKLEAFF.

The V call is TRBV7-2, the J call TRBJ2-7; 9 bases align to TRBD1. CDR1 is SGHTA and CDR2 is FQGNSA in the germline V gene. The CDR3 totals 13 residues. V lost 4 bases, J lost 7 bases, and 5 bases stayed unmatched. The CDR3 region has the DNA TGTGCCAGCAGCTGGACAGGGGAGCGGGAGCAGTACTTC. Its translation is CASSWTGEREQYF.

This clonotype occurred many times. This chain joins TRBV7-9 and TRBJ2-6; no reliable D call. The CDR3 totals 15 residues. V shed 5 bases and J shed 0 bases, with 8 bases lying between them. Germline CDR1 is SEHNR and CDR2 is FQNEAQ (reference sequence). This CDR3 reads CASSPIYSGANVLTF. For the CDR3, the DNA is TGTGCCAGCAGCCCAATCTACTCTGGGGCCAACGTCCTGACTTTC.

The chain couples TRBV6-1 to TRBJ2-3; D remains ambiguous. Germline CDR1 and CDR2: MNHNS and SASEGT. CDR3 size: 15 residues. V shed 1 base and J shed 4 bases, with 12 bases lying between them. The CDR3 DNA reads TGTGCCAGCAGTGAAGAAGGTTTCGAGGCAGATACGCAGTATTTT. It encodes CASSEEGFEADTQYF.

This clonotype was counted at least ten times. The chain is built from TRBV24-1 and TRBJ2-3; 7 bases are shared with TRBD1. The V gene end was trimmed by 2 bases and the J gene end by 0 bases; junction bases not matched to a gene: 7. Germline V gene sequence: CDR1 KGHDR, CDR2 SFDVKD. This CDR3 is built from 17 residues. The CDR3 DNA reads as TGTGCCACCAGTGATTACCCACAGGGGTCTAGCACAGATACGCAGTATTTT. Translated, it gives CATSDYPQGSSTDTQYF.

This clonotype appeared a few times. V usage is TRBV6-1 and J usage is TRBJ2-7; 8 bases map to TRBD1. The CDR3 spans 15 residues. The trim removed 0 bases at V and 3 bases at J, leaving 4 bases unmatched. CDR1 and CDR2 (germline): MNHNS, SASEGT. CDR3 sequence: CASSEATGEYYEQYF. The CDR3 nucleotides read TGTGCCAGCAGTGAAGCGACAGGGGAGTACTACGAGCAGTACTTC.

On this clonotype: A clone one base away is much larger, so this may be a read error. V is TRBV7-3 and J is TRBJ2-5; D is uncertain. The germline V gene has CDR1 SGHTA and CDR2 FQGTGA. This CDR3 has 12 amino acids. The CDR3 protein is CASRPDQETRYF. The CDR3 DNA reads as TGTGCCAGCAGACCAGACCAAGAGACCCGGTACTTC.

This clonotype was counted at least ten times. CDR3 sequence (DNA): TGTGCCAGCAGTTTAGCGGATCCTAGCTCCTACGAGCAGTACTTC. This encodes CASSLADPSSYEQYF. The chain couples TRBV27 to TRBJ2-7; D is ambiguous. The germline gives CDR1 MNHEY, CDR2 SMNVEV (reference sequence). V gave up 2 bases and J gave up 0 bases, with 11 bases separating them. CDR3 length equals 15 residues.

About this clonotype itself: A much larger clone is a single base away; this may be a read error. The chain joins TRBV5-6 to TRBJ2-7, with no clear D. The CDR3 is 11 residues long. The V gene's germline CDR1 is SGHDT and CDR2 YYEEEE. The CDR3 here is CASSFSGERYF. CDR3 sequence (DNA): TGTGCCAGCAGCTTTTCGGGCGAGCGGTACTTC.